The 29 T cell receptor beta chains below were found in one sample sequenced in a study of regulatory T cells in long-lasting Graves disease. As for time point: persistent/refractory GD, antithyroid drugs over 5 years with positive TRAb. The TCR library used RNA extracted from PBMCs. Building of the TCR beta libraries involved iRepertoire HTBI primers and Arm-PCR of CDR3 regions. TCRdb passed the multiplex PCR reads through MiXCR, listing each CDR3 protein once. The sample carries 650,000 to 850,000 distinct CDR3 sequences, 30% recorded once. Material: peripheral blood mononuclear cells (PBMCs), obtained when the disease was refractory, from a patient treated with antithyroid drugs. These receptors came from a female donor with Graves disease.

This clonotype was found many times. CDR3 protein: CASSLRDGSPLHF. In DNA form, the CDR3 reads TGTGCCAGCAGTTTGAGGGACGGTTCACCCCTCCACTTT. The V and J genes are TRBV12-3 or TRBV12-4 and TRBJ1-6; TRBD1 is a possible D gene (5 bases). The CDR3 totals 13 residues. Trimming removed 3 bases from V and 9 bases from J, with 9 bases in between.

This clonotype turned up a few times. The chain is built from TRBV5-1 and TRBJ1-2; D is ambiguous. CDR3 length: 13 amino acids. Trimming stripped 0 bases from V and 4 bases from J, with 7 bases between. CDR1 is SGHRS, CDR2 YFSETQ, per germline. CDR3 in DNA: TGCGCCAGCAGCTTGGCCTCTACCTATGGCTACACCTTC. As protein: CASSLASTYGYTF.

The rearrangement uses TRBV6-2 or TRBV6-3 and TRBJ1-3; the D is unclear. V lost 0 bases, J lost 4 bases, and 7 bases lay in between. There are 14 residues in the CDR3. Germline CDR1 MNHEY, CDR2 SVGEGT. The CDR3 DNA reads as TGTGCCAGCAGTTACTCGGGAGAAGGAAACACCATATATTTT. As protein: CASSYSGEGNTIYF.

The CDR3 spells CASSVDPYNEQFF. For the CDR3, the DNA is TGTGCCAGCAGCGTAGACCCTTACAATGAGCAGTTCTTC. The chain has TRBV9 and TRBJ2-1; D gene unclear. Trimming stripped 0 bases from V and 4 bases from J, with 5 bases between. Germline CDR1 and CDR2: SGDLS and YYNGEE. This CDR3 comprises 13 residues.

The chain joins TRBV20-1 to TRBJ2-7, with TRBD2 identical over 10 bases. Germline V gene data show CDR1 as DFQATT and CDR2 as SNEGSKA (reference sequence). This CDR3 has 17 amino acids. J lost 6 bases, V lost 6 bases, and 20 bases had no gene match. CDR3: CSAVAWNRASGRAEQYF. DNA of the CDR3: TGCAGTGCCGTTGCATGGAACAGGGCTAGCGGGAGAGCCGAGCAGTACTTC.

A few counts support this clonotype. The V gene is TRBV6-1, the J gene TRBJ1-5; D unresolved. V lost 6 bases, J lost 2 bases, and 14 bases lay in between. This CDR3 is built from 15 residues. Per the germline V gene, CDR1 is MNHNS and CDR2 is SASEGT. The CDR3 coding sequence is TGTGCCAGCAGATTACACGGAGGTGGCAATCAGCCCCAGCATTTT. It yields the protein CASRLHGGGNQPQHF.

This clonotype occurred a few times. The chain links TRBV12-3 or TRBV12-4 to TRBJ2-7; tentative D call: TRBD2 (6 bases). The CDR3 contains 12 residues. Trimming pared 5 bases from V and 6 bases from J, leaving 11 bases between. CDR3 in amino acids: CASSMGGTEQYF. Written as DNA, the CDR3 is TGTGCCAGCAGTATGGGCGGGACCGAGCAGTACTTC.

The sample holds many counts of this clonotype. The chain carries TRBV6-1 and TRBJ1-2; maybe TRBD1 (5 bases). Germline CDR1 reads MNHNS; CDR2 reads SASEGT. The length of the CDR3 is 13 residues. V was shortened by 3 bases and J by 2 bases, with 7 bases between the two germline ends. CDR3 sequence (DNA): TGTGCCAGCAGTGATCCAGGGAACTATGGCTACACCTTC. Translated, it gives CASSDPGNYGYTF.

This clonotype was detected many times. The rearrangement joins TRBV12-3 or TRBV12-4 to TRBJ1-2; 8 nucleotides line up with TRBD1. This CDR3 is 15 amino acids long. V shed 6 bases and J 8 bases; nucleotides not matched to a gene: 14. The CDR3 coding sequence is TGTGCCAGCAGGAGCAGACAGGGGCCGGCTTGGGGCTACACCTTC. Its translation is CASRSRQGPAWGYTF.

This rearrangement joins TRBV20-1 to TRBJ2-3; a possible D gene is TRBD2 (6 bases). Germline V CDR1 and CDR2: DFQATT, SNEGSKA (reference sequence). Between the trimmed V and J ends, which lost 6 bases and 0 bases, there was a span of 13 bases. There are 14 residues in the CDR3. CDR3 nucleotide sequence: TGCAGTGCCGGGACGGGAGCCAGCACAGATACGCAGTATTTT. Translation gives CSAGTGASTDTQYF.

This chain connects TRBV6-2 or TRBV6-3 to TRBJ2-2; 8 nucleotides align to TRBD2. CDR3 length: 15 amino acids. V shed 6 bases, J shed 3 bases, and the junction held 6 bases outside the gene matches. Germline-derived CDR1 and CDR2 are MNHEY and SVGEGT. For the CDR3, the DNA is TGTGCCAGCAGAGACGGGAGGGGGGACACCGGGGAGCTGTTTTTT. Protein sequence: CASRDGRGDTGELFF.

The chain uses TRBV7-9 and TRBJ2-7; weak D call: TRBD1 (6 bases). Trimming removed 3 bases from V and 6 bases from J, with 12 bases in between. The CDR3 has 13 residues. Germline V gives CDR1 SEHNR, CDR2 FQNEAQ (reference sequence). CDR3 loop: CASSFGQLGEQYF. The DNA of the CDR3 is TGTGCCAGCAGCTTTGGACAGCTTGGCGAGCAGTACTTC.

The gene calls are TRBV6-5 and TRBJ2-5, with a weak D call TRBD1 (5 bases). Germline CDR1 reads MNHEY; CDR2 reads SVGAGI. V gave up 0 bases and J gave up 2 bases, with 7 bases separating them. This CDR3 region has 14 residues. CDR3: CASSYSRQQETQYF. The CDR3 coding sequence is TGTGCCAGCAGTTACTCGAGACAGCAAGAGACCCAGTACTTC.

This clonotype was seen many times. The V and J genes are TRBV12-3 or TRBV12-4 and TRBJ1-2, with a possible D match to TRBD1 (5 bases). The CDR3 extends over 13 amino acids. V lost 3 bases and J 2 bases, leaving 7 bases between the germline ends. CDR3 in DNA: TGTGCCAGCAGTTTTGAGGGGAACTATGGCTACACCTTC. Amino acid sequence: CASSFEGNYGYTF.

About this clonotype itself: A read error may explain this, as a much larger clone is one base away. This sequence joins TRBV12-3 or TRBV12-4 and TRBJ1-2; D might be TRBD1 (6 bases). CDR3 length equals 15 residues. Trimming shortened V by 10 bases and J by 3 bases, and 21 bases separated the two germline ends. CDR3: CANTPPWGAHYGYTF. The CDR3 nucleotides are TGTGCCAACACTCCCCCCTGGGGGGCGCACTATGGCTACACCTTC.

This chain joins TRBV12-3 or TRBV12-4 and TRBJ2-3; TRBD2 agrees at 8 bases. Trimming removed 5 bases from V and 0 bases from J; junction bases left unmatched: 16. The CDR3 covers 19 residues. CDR3 DNA: TGTGCCAGCAGTGCGGGGTCGGGGTGGACTAGCTCTAGCACAGATACGCAGTATTTT. Protein: CASSAGSGWTSSSTDTQYF.

The table lists this clonotype with a few counts. V and J are TRBV5-1 and TRBJ1-1; 8 bases align to TRBD1. V gave up 0 bases and J gave up 5 bases; unmatched junction bases: 9. Germline CDR1 and CDR2: SGHRS and YFSETQ. The CDR3 sequence is 16 residues long. The CDR3 sequence is CASSLVLGQVGTEAFF. Here the CDR3 DNA reads TGCGCCAGCAGCTTGGTCTTGGGACAGGTGGGGACTGAAGCTTTCTTT.

V usage is TRBV5-1 and J usage is TRBJ2-7; D is unclear. The germline V gene encodes CDR1 SGHRS and CDR2 YFSETQ. This CDR3 spans 13 amino acids. Trimming removed 3 bases from V and 9 bases from J, with 16 bases in between. CDR3 coding DNA: TGCGCCAGCAGCTCGGCGAAAGACGTTGGGCAGTACTTC. It is translated as CASSSAKDVGQYF.

The genes are TRBV11-2 and TRBJ2-1; tentative D call: TRBD1 (5 bases). Per germline, CDR1 SGHAT and CDR2 FQNNGV. The CDR3 covers 15 residues. The ends were cut back, 2 bases at V and 6 bases at J, with 14 bases in the middle. The CDR3 sequence is CASSLRAGWGNEQFF. CDR3 nucleotide sequence: TGTGCCAGCAGCTTAAGGGCAGGGTGGGGCAATGAGCAGTTCTTC.

In its sample, this clonotype was seen a few times. V and J are TRBV7-6 and TRBJ1-1; no clear D. The CDR3 extends over 16 amino acids. Deletions cut 0 bases from V and 0 bases from J, with 11 bases between. Germline V gene data show CDR1 as SGHVS and CDR2 as FNYEAQ. For the CDR3, the DNA is TGTGCCAGCAGCTTAGCGGTAAAGGGAATGAACACTGAAGCTTTCTTT. Its protein is CASSLAVKGMNTEAFF.

The chain employs TRBV7-2 and TRBJ2-5; D unresolved. V lost 1 base and J 4 bases, leaving 10 bases between the germline ends. The germline CDR1 and CDR2 sequences are SGHTA and FQGNSA. The CDR3 consists of 14 residues. CDR3 in amino acids: CASSLVDGLETQYF. The CDR3 region has the DNA TGTGCCAGCAGCTTAGTGGACGGGTTAGAGACCCAGTACTTC.

The chain links TRBV6-5 to TRBJ2-4; the D is unclear. In germline, CDR1 is MNHEY, CDR2 SVGAGI. Trimming stripped 4 bases from V and 7 bases from J, with 23 bases between. The CDR3 loop spans 17 amino acids. In DNA, the CDR3 is TGTGCCAGCAGTTCCGCACGAGGATTGCTGGCTCGGAACATTCAGTACTTC. The encoded protein is CASSSARGLLARNIQYF.

This clonotype turned up a few times. The chain combines TRBV29-1 with TRBJ1-1; the D gene is possibly TRBD1 (6 bases). The CDR3 spans 15 residues. The V end lost 2 bases, the J end lost 5 bases, and 18 bases lay between the germline ends. Germline CDR1 reads SQVTM; CDR2 reads ANQGSEA. CDR3 in DNA: TGCAGCGTTGAATACGATTTGGGGACACCTACTGAAGCTTTCTTT. It yields the protein CSVEYDLGTPTEAFF.

The V and J genes are TRBV5-1 and TRBJ1-1; 7 nucleotides agree with TRBD1. The CDR3 loop spans 15 amino acids. CDR1 and CDR2 (germline): SGHRS, YFSETQ. Trimming at V came to 2 bases and at J to 7 bases, leaving 11 bases not matched to a gene. The CDR3: CASSFRGTDAIEAFF. Here the CDR3 DNA reads TGCGCCAGCAGCTTTCGGGGGACAGACGCTATTGAAGCTTTCTTT.

In its sample, this clonotype was seen a few times. CDR3 amino acids: CASSAFRGYGYTF. The DNA of the CDR3 is TGTGCCAGCAGCGCTTTCAGGGGCTATGGCTACACCTTC. The chain carries TRBV6-1 and TRBJ1-2; D may be TRBD1 (6 bases). Trimming stripped 6 bases from V and 4 bases from J, with 12 bases between. The CDR3 consists of 13 residues. CDR1 and CDR2 (germline): MNHNS, SASEGT.

The chain links TRBV20-1 to TRBJ2-5; 8 bases map to TRBD2. There are 15 residues in the CDR3. Per germline, CDR1 DFQATT and CDR2 SNEGSKA (reference sequence). Germline trimming cut 4 bases from V and 0 bases from J; bases unmatched to any gene: 7. CDR3 sequence: CSATRTSRYQETQYF. The CDR3, as DNA: TGCAGTGCTACCAGGACTAGCCGATACCAAGAGACCCAGTACTTC.

About this clonotype itself: A read error may be the cause here, since a much bigger clone is one base away. The chain carries TRBV12-3 or TRBV12-4 and TRBJ1-1; D not resolved. CDR3 length: 10 residues. The CDR3 nucleotides are TGTACCAGCAGTTTGACTGAAGCTTTCTTT. This sequence encodes CTSSLTEAFF.

The chain carries TRBV29-1 and TRBJ1-5; 7 bases fit TRBD1. The germline gives CDR1 SQVTM, CDR2 ANQGSEA. The length of the CDR3 is 13 residues. V dropped 2 bases and J dropped 4; count of bases not matched to a gene: 2. The CDR3 loop reads CSVETGVNQPQHF. The DNA of the CDR3 is TGCAGCGTTGAAACAGGGGTAAATCAGCCCCAGCATTTT.

Worth noting for this clonotype: Just one base apart from a much larger clone, this may be a read error. This chain joins TRBV2 and TRBJ2-5; D gene uncertain. Trimming removed 9 bases from V and 0 bases from J, with 14 bases in between. Germline V gene sequence: CDR1 SNHLY, CDR2 FYNNEI. This CDR3 is built from 14 residues. In nucleotides, the CDR3 is TGTGCCAGTGCAGTACAAGTGTACCAAGAGACCCAGTACTTC. Translating gives CASAVQVYQETQYF.